Shown below are 27 T cell receptor beta chains from a single sample sequenced in a study of blood T cells in healthy people across ages. Combining a sample-barcoded 5' primer with a J-beta primer mix, a second PCR ran for about 6 to 11 cycles. TCRdb analysed the 5' RACE reads with MiXCR anew, one entry per CDR3 protein. The sample lists more than 750,000 distinct CDR3 sequences, approximately 32% seen once, with around 9.6% in the top ten. These records were also assigned to another study, of T cells of mothers and their children.

Sequencing used blood. The receptors come from a woman aged 35 to 49 in good health.

This chain uses TRBV4-3 with TRBJ2-5; either TRBD1 or TRBD2 may supply D (6 bases each). Trimming removed 0 bases from V and 1 base from J, with 12 bases in between. The CDR3 is 16 residues long. CDR1 and CDR2 from the germline V gene are LGHNA and YSLEER. The CDR3 DNA sequence: TGCGCCAGCAGCCAAGATAGAGGGGGGCTCCAAGAGACCCAGTACTTC. Translated: CASSQDRGGLQETQYF.

This clonotype has more than one count but fewer than ten. The chain couples TRBV10-3 to TRBJ2-5, with D tentatively TRBD2 (7 bases). V lost 4 bases to trimming and J lost 5 bases, with 17 bases between them. The germline gives CDR1 ENHRY, CDR2 SYGVKD. This CDR3 is 15 amino acids long. The CDR3 loop is CAISGYQGGGETQYF. The CDR3 DNA reads as TGTGCCATCAGTGGCTATCAGGGAGGGGGGGAGACCCAGTACTTC.

The rearrangement uses TRBV11-2 and TRBJ1-6, with TRBD1 matching over 7 bases. CDR1 and CDR2 (germline): SGHAT, FQNNGV. J gave up 9 bases and V 2 bases, and 7 bases lay outside the gene matches. The CDR3 length is 15 residues. CDR3 residues: CASSLTWTGGSPLHF. The CDR3 coding sequence is TGTGCCAGCAGCTTAACTTGGACAGGTGGTTCACCCCTCCACTTT.

This clonotype was recorded many times. The chain uses TRBV6-2 or TRBV6-3 and TRBJ2-7; tentatively, D is TRBD1 or TRBD2 (5 bases each). The CDR3 contains 12 residues. Germline CDR1 and CDR2: MNHEY and SVGEGT. Trimming took 1 base from V and 5 from J, leaving 6 bases between them. CDR3 residues: CASSYLGDEQYF. As DNA, the CDR3 is TGTGCCAGCAGTTACTTGGGGGACGAGCAGTACTTC.

The CDR3 is CASREHRSSYEQYF. DNA for the CDR3: TGTGCCAGCAGGGAGCACAGGAGTTCCTACGAGCAGTACTTC. The chain employs TRBV7-8 and TRBJ2-7, with a tentative D call TRBD1 (5 bases). The V gene lost 6 bases and the J gene lost 1 base, with 13 bases spanning the gap. From germline, CDR1 is SGHVS and CDR2 FQNEAQ. This CDR3 has 14 residues.

The chain uses TRBV7-9 and TRBJ1-4; possible D gene TRBD1, 6 bases. Germline loops: CDR1 SEHNR, CDR2 FQNEAQ (reference sequence). The CDR3 is made up of 14 amino acids. The ends were cut back, 1 base at V and 8 bases at J, with 11 bases in the middle. The CDR3 spells CASSLDGQPEKLFF. The CDR3 DNA follows: TGTGCCAGCAGCTTAGATGGACAGCCAGAAAAACTGTTTTTT.

V and J are TRBV7-9 and TRBJ2-1; D perhaps matches TRBD2 (5 bases). Germline CDR1 is SEHNR and CDR2 is FQNEAQ (reference sequence). V shed 4 bases and J shed 4 bases, with 14 bases lying between them. The CDR3 is 15 amino acids. CDR3 protein: CASSSGIGFYNEQFF. The CDR3, as DNA: TGTGCCAGCAGCTCCGGGATTGGATTTTACAATGAGCAGTTCTTC. Drawing the rest from reference TRBV7-9 and TRBJ2-1, the complete variable domain is DTGVSQNPRHKITKRGQNVTFRCDPISEHNRLYWYRQTLGQGPEFLTYFQNEAQLEKSRLLSDRFSAERPKGSFSTLEIQRTEQGDSAMYLCASSSGIGFYNEQFFGPGTRLTVL.

This clonotype was detected ten times or more. This CDR3 reads CSAREDREQYF. In DNA, the CDR3 is TGCAGTGCTAGAGAGGACAGGGAGCAGTACTTC. This chain uses TRBV20-1 with TRBJ2-7; TRBD1 aligns across 7 bases. V dropped 0 bases and J dropped 7; count of bases not matched to a gene: 0. CDR3 length: 11 amino acids. CDR1 is DFQATT, CDR2 SNEGSKA, per germline (reference sequence).

The J gene is TRBJ1-5, the V gene TRBV7-9, with 7 bases that match TRBD1. Germline V lookup: CDR1 SEHNR, CDR2 FQNEAQ (reference sequence). Losses at the gene ends were 6 bases for V and 4 bases for J; bases not matched to a gene: 21. CDR3 size: 19 residues. The chain's CDR3 is CASRLKFGGTESLNQPQHF. Here the CDR3 DNA reads TGTGCCAGCAGACTAAAATTTGGAGGGACAGAGAGCCTTAATCAGCCCCAGCATTTT.

This clonotype has only a few counts. The chain uses TRBV5-1 and TRBJ2-3; D remains ambiguous. Trimming took 0 bases from V and 1 from J, leaving 9 bases between them. CDR1 and CDR2 from the germline V gene are SGHRS and YFSETQ. The CDR3 has 15 residues. CDR3 sequence: CASSLDERRTDTQYF. The CDR3 DNA reads as TGCGCCAGCAGCTTGGATGAGAGGCGCACAGATACGCAGTATTTT.

This clonotype was counted at least ten times. The chain couples TRBV9 to TRBJ2-7; 7 bases match TRBD1. Germline-derived CDR1 and CDR2 are SGDLS and YYNGEE. This CDR3 has 14 amino acids. V gave up 4 bases and J gave up 3 bases; unmatched junction bases: 7. The chain's CDR3 is CASSYSGGDYEQYF. CDR3 sequence (DNA): TGTGCCAGCAGCTATTCAGGGGGAGACTACGAGCAGTACTTC.

The sample holds a few counts of this clonotype. This chain joins TRBV28 and TRBJ1-2, with TRBD1 as a possible D gene (5 bases). Per the germline V gene, CDR1 is MDHEN and CDR2 is SYDVKM. This CDR3 region has 15 residues. Trimming removed 5 bases at V and 4 bases at J, with 17 bases between. The CDR3: CASSPGAGILYGYTF. The CDR3 DNA reads as TGTGCCAGCAGTCCCGGTGCAGGGATCCTCTATGGCTACACCTTC.

V gene TRBV5-1 combines with J gene TRBJ1-6, with D unresolved. Germline V CDR1 and CDR2: SGHRS, YFSETQ. This CDR3 has 14 residues. Deletions cut 4 bases from V and 7 bases from J, with 12 bases between. The CDR3 DNA follows: TGCGCCAGCAGCGGTCGGTTTGACAATTCACCCCTCCACTTT. This encodes CASSGRFDNSPLHF.

This clonotype came up a few times. V gene TRBV24-1 combines with J gene TRBJ2-1; TRBD1 aligns across 9 bases. With V trimmed by 0 bases and J by 8 bases, 4 bases remained unmatched. Germline V gene data show CDR1 as KGHDR and CDR2 as SFDVKD. The CDR3 is 15 amino acids. The CDR3 protein is CATSDLGTGTDEQFF. The CDR3 bases are TGTGCCACCAGTGATTTGGGGACAGGGACCGATGAGCAGTTCTTC.

CDR3 protein: CASSQMSLETQYF. Written as DNA, the CDR3 is TGTGCCAGCAGTCAGATGTCGTTAGAGACCCAGTACTTC. This rearrangement joins TRBV6-5 to TRBJ2-5; no clear D gene. V was shortened by 5 bases and J by 4 bases, with 11 bases between the two germline ends. The germline V gene encodes CDR1 MNHEY and CDR2 SVGAGI. The CDR3 sequence is 13 residues long.

This clonotype was counted ten times or more. The chain recombines TRBV14 with TRBJ2-5; D remains ambiguous. From germline, CDR1 is SGHDN and CDR2 FVKESK. This CDR3 spans 13 amino acids. V dropped 3 bases and J dropped 5 bases, with 10 bases sitting between them. CDR3 amino acids: CASSHSLPETQYF. The CDR3 nucleotides are TGTGCCAGCAGCCATTCATTGCCGGAGACCCAGTACTTC.

V gene TRBV27 combines with J gene TRBJ1-5; 8 positions match TRBD1. The CDR3 is 14 residues long. From germline, CDR1 is MNHEY and CDR2 SMNVEV (reference sequence). The J segment lost 5 bases and the V segment lost 6 bases, leaving 6 bases of the junction unmatched. The CDR3 DNA follows: TGTGCCAGCAGGGCCGGACAGGGCTATCAGCCCCAGCATTTT. Translation gives CASRAGQGYQPQHF.

This sequence joins TRBV10-3 and TRBJ1-5; a possible D gene is TRBD1 (6 bases). This CDR3 spans 14 amino acids. Germline values: CDR1 ENHRY, CDR2 SYGVKD. V was shortened by 4 bases and J by 7 bases, with 14 bases between the two germline ends. The CDR3 nucleotides are TGTGCCATCAGTGCGGGGGGCGGTAGGCAGCCCCAGCATTTT. This codes for CAISAGGGRQPQHF.

The chain recombines TRBV5-1 with TRBJ2-1; 10 nucleotides line up with TRBD2. Germline CDR1 and CDR2: SGHRS and YFSETQ. CDR3 size: 16 residues. With V trimmed by 4 bases and J by 4 bases, 8 bases remained unmatched. This chain's CDR3 is CASSPPLAGLYNEQFF. The CDR3 DNA reads as TGCGCCAGCAGCCCCCCACTAGCGGGATTATACAATGAGCAGTTCTTC.

This clonotype has at least ten counts. The rearrangement links TRBV6-5 to TRBJ1-5; perhaps TRBD1 as D (6 bases). The V and J ends lost 4 bases and 7 bases respectively, with 11 bases between them. The germline gives CDR1 MNHEY, CDR2 SVGAGI. CDR3 length: 13 residues. Written as DNA, the CDR3 is TGTGCCAGCAGTTGGAAGGGGGGCCAGCCCCAGCATTTT. The encoded protein is CASSWKGGQPQHF.

In regard to this clonotype: A read error may be the cause here, since a much bigger clone is one base away. This chain connects TRBV12-3 or TRBV12-4 to TRBJ2-7; either TRBD1 or TRBD2 may fit D (7 bases each). The CDR3 has 15 amino acids. CDR3 residues: CAISPGEGASYEQYF. CDR3 DNA sequence: TGTGCCATCAGTCCCGGGGAGGGGGCCTCCTACGAGCAGTACTTC.

This clonotype showed up just a few times. The J gene is TRBJ2-3, the V gene TRBV9; 8 nucleotides line up with TRBD2. The V segment lost 4 bases and the J segment 0 bases; nucleotides outside the gene matches: 7. This CDR3 has 16 amino acids. Germline lookup yields CDR1 SGDLS and CDR2 YYNGEE. CDR3 DNA sequence: TGTGCCAGCAGCTCACGGGGGGGGACTAGCACAGATACGCAGTATTTT. This translates into CASSSRGGTSTDTQYF.

The rearrangement joins TRBV7-3 to TRBJ2-2, with TRBD1 identical over 7 bases. The CDR3 loop spans 14 amino acids. After removal of 4 bases from V and 4 bases from J, the junction contained 3 bases not matched to a gene. Germline values: CDR1 SGHTA, CDR2 FQGTGA. DNA for the CDR3: TGTGCCAGCAGCTGGGGACAGTCCACCGGGGAGCTGTTTTTT. The encoded protein is CASSWGQSTGELFF.

This clonotype appeared a single time. A clone one base away is much larger, so this may be a read error. The rearrangement uses TRBV6-2 or TRBV6-3 and TRBJ2-7; D gene uncertain. V gave up 2 bases and J gave up 1 base, with 3 bases separating them. The CDR3 extends over 12 amino acids. Germline loops: CDR1 MNHEY, CDR2 SVGEGT. In nucleotides, the CDR3 is TGTGCCAGCAGTTACGTTTCCTACGAGCAGTACTTC. Translation: CASSYVSYEQYF.

V gene TRBV7-9 combines with J gene TRBJ2-1, with a possible D match to TRBD2 (8 bases). V lost 6 bases and J 12 bases, leaving 27 bases between the germline ends. CDR1 is SEHNR, CDR2 FQNEAQ, per germline (reference sequence). The CDR3 covers 16 residues. CDR3 amino acids: CASRKGAAGAYDGQFF. The DNA for the CDR3 is TGTGCCAGCAGAAAGGGGGCAGCGGGAGCATACGATGGGCAGTTCTTC. Full variable domain (rest looked up from reference TRBV7-9 and TRBJ2-1): DTGVSQNPRHKITKRGQNVTFRCDPISEHNRLYWYRQTLGQGPEFLTYFQNEAQLEKSRLLSDRFSAERPKGSFSTLEIQRTEQGDSAMYLCASRKGAAGAYDGQFFGPGTRLTVL.

This clonotype was seen at least ten times. The rearrangement joins TRBV10-3 to TRBJ2-7, with TRBD1 matching 8 bases. J lost 3 bases, V lost 4 bases, and 2 bases had no gene match. The CDR3 is made up of 13 amino acids. Germline loops: CDR1 ENHRY, CDR2 SYGVKD. This CDR3 is CAISVGTGYEQYF. CDR3 sequence (DNA): TGTGCCATCAGTGTGGGGACAGGCTACGAGCAGTACTTC.

The J gene is TRBJ2-1, the V gene TRBV4-1, with 14 bases fitting TRBD2. The V gene end was trimmed by 5 bases and the J gene end by 6 bases; junction bases not matched to a gene: 3. CDR1 MGHRA and CDR2 YSYEKL come from the germline V gene. CDR3 size: 15 residues. The CDR3 sequence is CASSNGLAGGNEQFF. The CDR3 DNA sequence: TGCGCCAGCAGCAACGGACTAGCGGGAGGCAATGAGCAGTTCTTC.